The T cell receptor (beta chain) described here comes from a study of blood T cell repertoires in COVID-19. The overall study: PBMCs, B-cell-depleted T cells, or T cells were the source of the cDNA or gDNA that made up the material.

Source study methods: Reference gene primer amplification yielded estimated nucleated cell counts. Clones were sequenced by immunoSEQ multiplex PCR, and TCRdb holds only the in-frame ones, with some missing. V, J and clone size reflect that table, while D and trimming were determined from the DNA. The table has nearly 350,000 clones, more than 75% seen once. Assignment of participants to cohorts was predicated upon participant-reported clinical history. Resolution of symptoms, clearance, or two negative PCRs was present in recovered Cohort 3 donors. The J segment lost 2 bases and the V segment lost 0 bases, leaving 5 bases of the junction unmatched. The germline CDR1 and CDR2 sequences are MNHEY and SVGEGT. This CDR3 has 16 residues.

Sequencing was done on a sample of PBMCs or T cells enriched from blood (not recorded which). The V gene is TRBV6-2 or TRBV6-3, the J gene TRBJ2-3, with TRBD1 matching 7 bases. This receptor was obtained from a woman aged 25 to 39 who had recovered from COVID-19. In nucleotides, the CDR3 is TGTGCCAGCAGTTACTCTCGACAGGGTGCCACAGATACGCAGTATTTT. Translation gives CASSYSRQGATDTQYF.